This is a list of T cell receptor beta chains from one sample in a study of blood T cell repertoires in COVID-19. Clones were sequenced by immunoSEQ multiplex PCR, and TCRdb holds only the in-frame ones, with some missing. The table has almost 250,000 clones, 80% to 90% seen once. The material sequenced was PBMCs or T cells enriched from blood (not recorded which). Every receptor here comes from a woman in her 30s who had recovered from COVID-19. The CDR3 runs from the conserved cysteine through the conserved F or W. A D gene is named only where the DNA matches it firmly. The listing skips clone size in some rows; elsewhere it reads once, few, many or a size class.

CDR3aa | CDR3nt | j_gene | d_gene | abundance | v_gene
CASAILAGGPNEQFF | TGCGCCAGCGCCATCCTAGCGGGAGGGCCGAATGAGCAGTTCTTC | TRBJ2-1 | TRBD2 | NA | TRBV5-1
CATTGGPPDTQYF | TGTGCCACCACGGGAGGGCCGCCAGATACGCAGTATTTT | TRBJ2-3 | TRBD2 | NA | TRBV19
CASSPSGGEGQPQHF | TGTGCCAGCTCACCGTCAGGGGGCGAAGGTCAGCCCCAGCATTTT | TRBJ1-5 | TRBD1 | NA | TRBV18
CASRKGDEQFF | TGTGCCAGTAGAAAGGGGGATGAGCAGTTCTTC | TRBJ2-1 | NA | once | TRBV19
CATSRLRGLDEKLFF | TGTGCCACCAGCAGACTCAGGGGGCTGGATGAAAAACTGTTTTTT | TRBJ1-4 | TRBD1 | NA | TRBV15
CASSPRGRNTEAFF | TGTGCCAGCAGCCCCAGGGGGCGGAACACTGAAGCTTTCTTT | TRBJ1-1 | TRBD1 | NA | TRBV14
CASRGQGMTYGYTF | TGTGCCAGCCGCGGACAGGGAATGACCTATGGCTACACCTTC | TRBJ1-2 | TRBD1 | NA | TRBV5-4
CASSEARVVSGANVLTF | TGTGCCAGCAGTGAGGCACGGGTGGTCTCTGGGGCCAACGTCCTGACTTTC | TRBJ2-6 | NA | NA | TRBV6-1
CASRLGQGGPDTQYF | TGTGCCAGTAGACTTGGACAGGGGGGGCCAGATACGCAGTATTTT | TRBJ2-3 | TRBD1 | NA | TRBV19
CASSLKEQWPNYGYTF | TGTGCCAGCAGCTTGAAGGAACAGTGGCCTAACTATGGCTACACCTTC | TRBJ1-2 | NA | NA | TRBV5-4
CASSYSFVAPYEQYF | TGTGCCAGCAGTTACTCGTTCGTGGCCCCCTACGAGCAGTACTTC | TRBJ2-7 | NA | NA | TRBV6-5